Presented here are 18 T cell receptor beta chains from one specimen sequenced in a study of blood T cell repertoires in COVID-19. The data were produced by immunoSEQ multiplex PCR, yet TCRdb's version contains in-frame clones alone and is incomplete. Here the sample spans fewer than 250,000 clones, around 86% being singletons. The sequenced material came from PBMCs or T cells enriched from blood (not recorded which). These receptors all come from a man aged 25-40 years in a cohort exposed to, infected with or recovered from COVID-19 (not recorded which).

This clone appeared many times. The same CDR3 can be traced to other DNA sequences in this sample. This chain joins TRBV27 and TRBJ2-1; 7 bases line up with TRBD2. This CDR3 is 15 amino acids long. Trimming cost V 0 bases and J 7 bases; bases outside gene matches: 6. CDR1 is MNHEY and CDR2 is SMNVEV in the germline V gene (reference sequence). CDR3 sequence: CASSLSRGLLNEQFF. CDR3 nucleotides: TGTGCCAGCAGTTTATCAAGGGGACTATTAAATGAGCAGTTCTTC.

The chain is built from TRBV5-5 and TRBJ2-4, with unresolved D. The CDR3 is 14 residues long. Trimming left V 6 bases short and J 0 bases short, with 10 bases between. CDR1 and CDR2 (germline): SGHKS, YYEKEE (reference sequence). This CDR3 reads CASNLQLAKNIQYF. The CDR3 DNA sequence: TGTGCCAGCAACCTACAGCTAGCCAAAAACATTCAGTACTTC.

The rearrangement links TRBV5-1 to TRBJ2-7; D might be TRBD1 (6 bases). V was trimmed by 5 bases and J by 0 bases, leaving 18 bases between them. The CDR3 covers 16 residues. Germline CDR1 reads SGHRS; CDR2 reads YFSETQ. In DNA form, the CDR3 reads TGCGCCAGCAGACAATACAGGGACACTCGCTCCTACGAGCAGTACTTC. Its translation: CASRQYRDTRSYEQYF. The whole variable domain, remainder taken from reference TRBV5-1 and TRBJ2-7, is KAGVTQTPRYLIKTRGQQVTLSCSPISGHRSVSWYQQTPGQGLQFLFEYFSETQRNKGNFPGRFSGRQFSNSRSEMNVSTLELGDSALYLCASRQYRDTRSYEQYFGPGTRLTVT.

The V and J genes are TRBV5-1 and TRBJ1-4, with 7 bases matching TRBD1. CDR3 length: 15 residues. The trim removed 4 bases at V and 4 bases at J, leaving 7 bases unmatched. Germline V CDR1 and CDR2: SGHRS, YFSETQ. CDR3 protein: CASSAHGTDNEKLFF. CDR3 nucleotides: TGCGCCAGCAGCGCCCACGGGACAGATAATGAAAAACTGTTTTTT.

The chain has TRBV28 and TRBJ1-2; 7 bases align to TRBD1. V lost 6 bases, J lost 4 bases, and 11 bases stayed unmatched. Per germline, CDR1 MDHEN and CDR2 SYDVKM. The CDR3 is 15 amino acids. The CDR3 coding sequence is TGTGCCAGCAGATTACAGGGGCGATGGGCCTATGGCTACACCTTC. Translated: CASRLQGRWAYGYTF.

V usage is TRBV11-1 and J usage is TRBJ2-7, with 8 positions matching TRBD2. Germline assignment: CDR1 SGHAT and CDR2 FQDESV (reference sequence). J was trimmed by 0 bases and V by 2 bases; bases with no gene match: 6. The CDR3 totals 16 residues. CDR3 nucleotides: TGTGCCAGCAGCTTATCACTAGCGGTGACCTCCTACGAGCAGTACTTC. Translated, it gives CASSLSLAVTSYEQYF. Full variable domain (outside the CDR3, taken from reference TRBV11-1 and TRBJ2-7): EAEVAQSPRYKITEKSQAVAFWCDPISGHATLYWYRQILGQGPELLVQFQDESVVDDSQLPKDRFSAERLKGVDSTLKIQPAELGDSAMYLCASSLSLAVTSYEQYFGPGTRLTVT.

This rearrangement joins TRBV19 to TRBJ1-5; 9 bases match TRBD1. Germline loops: CDR1 LNHDA, CDR2 SQIVND (reference sequence). J lost 7 bases, V lost 8 bases, and 0 bases had no gene match. CDR3 size: 11 residues. As DNA, the CDR3 is TGTGCCAGTGGGACAGGGCAGCCCCAGCATTTT. Amino acid sequence: CASGTGQPQHF. Together with reference TRBV19 and TRBJ1-5, the CDR3 gives the full variable domain: DGGITQSPKYLFRKEGQNVTLSCEQNLNHDAMYWYRQDPGQGLRLIYYSQIVNDFQKGDIAEGYSVSREKKESFPLTVTSAQKNPTAFYLCASGTGQPQHFGDGTRLSIL.

This chain connects TRBV11-2 to TRBJ1-6; the D is unclear. V gave up 5 bases and J gave up 8 bases, with 10 bases separating them. Germline V gene sequence: CDR1 SGHAT, CDR2 FQNNGV. The CDR3 covers 13 residues. CDR3 sequence reads: CASSRDWDSPLHF. For the CDR3, the DNA is TGTGCCAGCAGCCGCGACTGGGATTCACCCCTCCACTTT.

The chain joins TRBV27 to TRBJ2-3, with TRBD2 matching 11 bases. There are 17 residues in the CDR3. V trimming: 3 bases; J trimming: 5 bases; junction bases outside the gene matches: 10. Germline V gene sequence: CDR1 MNHEY, CDR2 SMNVEV (reference sequence). The CDR3 nucleotides read TGTGCCAGCAGTTTCACACGGCTAGCGGGAGGTGAAGATACGCAGTATTTT. This encodes CASSFTRLAGGEDTQYF.

This chain connects TRBV7-9 to TRBJ2-1; 12 nucleotides agree with TRBD2. The V segment lost 5 bases and the J segment 6 bases; nucleotides outside the gene matches: 11. Per the germline V gene, CDR1 is SEHNR and CDR2 is FQNEAQ (reference sequence). This CDR3 region has 17 residues. The CDR3 sequence: CASSHASGRAEGNEQFF. The DNA for the CDR3 is TGTGCCAGCAGCCACGCTAGCGGGAGGGCCGAGGGCAATGAGCAGTTCTTC.

This rearrangement joins TRBV27 to TRBJ2-4, with 7 nucleotides matching TRBD1. The germline V gene has CDR1 MNHEY and CDR2 SMNVEV (reference sequence). V trimming: 5 bases; J trimming: 0 bases; junction bases outside the gene matches: 7. The CDR3 length is 16 residues. The CDR3 loop is CASSTYRGLAKNIQYF. The DNA for the CDR3 is TGTGCCAGCAGTACCTACAGGGGTTTAGCCAAAAACATTCAGTACTTC.

The chain couples TRBV28 to TRBJ1-2; a weak D match, TRBD1 (5 bases). Germline V CDR1 and CDR2: MDHEN, SYDVKM. The V end was cut by 5 bases, the J end by 2 bases, with 18 bases between. The CDR3 is 16 residues long. The DNA for the CDR3 is TGTGCCAGCAGTCCCGATCCGGGGGGTCTAAACTATGGCTACACCTTC. It specifies CASSPDPGGLNYGYTF.

The V gene is TRBV29-1, the J gene TRBJ1-1, with 7 bases aligning to TRBD1. V was pared by 7 bases and J by 4 bases, with 6 bases of the junction left unmatched. This CDR3 has 12 amino acids. CDR1 SQVTM and CDR2 ANQGSEA come from the germline V gene. The CDR3 DNA sequence: TGCAGCGCAGGACAGGCGCTCACTGAAGCTTTCTTT. Translated, it gives CSAGQALTEAFF.

This chain uses TRBV6-5 with TRBJ2-1, with unresolved D. CDR3 length equals 12 residues. Trimming took off 6 bases at V and 15 bases at J, with 18 bases between the two ends. Germline lookup yields CDR1 MNHEY and CDR2 SVGAGI. The CDR3 DNA follows: TGTGCCAGCAGGGTAAGAGGCTTTTATCGGTTCTTC. Protein: CASRVRGFYRFF.

V gene TRBV5-1 combines with J gene TRBJ2-5; D is perhaps TRBD2 (5 bases). V lost 4 bases and J lost 4, with 11 bases in between. The length of the CDR3 is 13 residues. In germline, CDR1 is SGHRS, CDR2 YFSETQ. CDR3 bases: TGCGCCAGCAGCCAACGGGGTGGAGAGACCCAGTACTTC. Amino acid sequence: CASSQRGGETQYF.

The chain combines TRBV7-3 with TRBJ2-3; TRBD2 matches 8 bases. Germline loops: CDR1 SGHTA, CDR2 FQGTGA. With 5 bases clipped from V and 0 bases from J, the junction kept 13 bases outside the gene matches. The CDR3 contains 18 residues. The CDR3 is CASSREPGGPPSTDTQYF. CDR3 coding DNA: TGTGCCAGCAGCCGAGAACCGGGGGGGCCCCCTAGCACAGATACGCAGTATTTT.

The chain combines TRBV28 with TRBJ1-5; 7 bases agree with TRBD1. The CDR3 length is 16 residues. The germline V gene encodes CDR1 MDHEN and CDR2 SYDVKM. V shed 2 bases, J shed 4 bases, and the junction held 8 bases outside the gene matches. The CDR3 loop reads CASSLTGDRENQPQHF. For the CDR3, the DNA is TGTGCCAGCAGTTTAACAGGGGACAGAGAAAATCAGCCCCAGCATTTT. The entire variable domain, with the rest obtained from reference TRBV28 and TRBJ1-5, is as follows: DVKVTQSSRYLVKRTGEKVFLECVQDMDHENMFWYRQDPGLGLRLIYFSYDVKMKEKGDIPEGYSVSREKKERFSLILESASTNQTSMYLCASSLTGDRENQPQHFGDGTRLSIL.

Here the CDR3 DNA reads TGTGCCACCAGTGACCCTACCGGGACAGGGACCCACGAGCAGTACTTC. This codes for CATSDPTGTGTHEQYF. This sequence joins TRBV24-1 and TRBJ2-7, with 9 bases identical to TRBD1. The junction had 11 bases not matched to a gene; V was cut back by 4 bases and J by 5 bases. CDR3 length: 16 residues. The germline V gene has CDR1 KGHDR and CDR2 SFDVKD.